The T cell receptor beta chain under discussion was sequenced for a study of technical replicates of blood from a few donors. V was cut by 2 bases and J by 0 bases, with 11 bases left in between. The CDR3 consists of 15 residues. Germline CDR1 SGHRS, CDR2 YFSETQ. Sequenced by immunoSEQ multiplex PCR; TCRdb stores in-frame clones only, minus some. This repertoire shows tens of thousands of clones, 90% to 96% found once; its top ten account for 0.36%. This receptor was identified in a human donor in good health. The sequenced sample consisted of T cells isolated from PBMCs. The J gene is TRBJ1-1, the V gene TRBV5-1, with a weak D call TRBD1 (6 bases). DNA for the CDR3: TGCGCCAGCAGCTTCTTGGACAGATTGAACACTGAAGCTTTCTTT. This encodes CASSFLDRLNTEAFF.